A selection of T cell receptor beta chains follows, all from one sample in a study of T cells in Graves' hyperthyroidism and ophthalmopathy. One entry per CDR3 protein results from TCRdb running MiXCR on the multiplex PCR reads. The sample holds some 600,000 distinct CDR3 sequences, roughly 14% seen once. What was sequenced was blood. The receptors here all came from a woman under 40 with Graves' hyperthyroidism that later progressed to Graves' ophthalmopathy. Each CDR3 is given with its conserved first and last residue. The order of the fields is D gene, V gene, clone size, J gene, CDR3 protein, CDR3 DNA. D genes are given only for firm matches. Size tells how often a clone was seen (once, few, many) or the class of an expanded clone, and some rows leave it out.

d_gene: .
v_gene: TRBV4-2
abundance: .
j_gene: TRBJ2-1
CDR3aa: CASSQEVASTFGVEQFF
CDR3nt: TGTGCCAGCAGCCAAGAAGTGGCTAGCACATTTGGGGTTGAGCAGTTCTTC

d_gene: TRBD1
v_gene: TRBV28
abundance: few
j_gene: TRBJ1-1
CDR3aa: CASQSGGQANTEAFF
CDR3nt: TGTGCCAGCCAGAGTGGGGGACAGGCCAACACTGAAGCTTTCTTT

d_gene: TRBD2
v_gene: TRBV20-1
abundance: few
j_gene: TRBJ2-5
CDR3aa: CSASPVAGGYQETQYF
CDR3nt: TGCAGTGCTAGTCCTGTAGCGGGGGGATACCAAGAGACCCAGTACTTC

d_gene: .
v_gene: TRBV27
abundance: many
j_gene: TRBJ1-4
CDR3aa: CASRPKKQGDEKLFF
CDR3nt: TGTGCCAGCAGACCTAAAAAACAGGGTGATGAAAAACTGTTTTTT

d_gene: .
v_gene: TRBV7-3
abundance: many
j_gene: TRBJ2-1
CDR3aa: CASSLNLASNEQFF
CDR3nt: TGTGCCAGCAGCTTAAACCTAGCCAGCAATGAGCAGTTCTTC

d_gene: .
v_gene: TRBV24-1
abundance: .
j_gene: TRBJ2-2
CDR3aa: CATSDSRRGAGTGELFF
CDR3nt: TGTGCCACCAGTGACTCCCGAAGGGGGGCGGGCACCGGGGAGCTGTTTTTT

d_gene: .
v_gene: TRBV12-3/TRBV12-4
abundance: many
j_gene: TRBJ2-1
CDR3aa: CASSLTRSSYNEQFF
CDR3nt: TGTGCCAGCAGCTTGACTAGGAGCTCCTACAATGAGCAGTTCTTC

d_gene: TRBD1
v_gene: TRBV5-1
abundance: many
j_gene: TRBJ1-1
CDR3aa: CASSLSGTGIEAFF
CDR3nt: TGCGCCAGCAGCTTATCAGGGACAGGGATTGAAGCTTTCTTT

d_gene: .
v_gene: TRBV18
abundance: .
j_gene: TRBJ2-7
CDR3aa: CASSPKTGSYEQYF
CDR3nt: TGTGCCAGCTCACCGAAAACAGGGAGCTACGAGCAGTACTTC

d_gene: TRBD2
v_gene: TRBV6-1
abundance: .
j_gene: TRBJ2-3
CDR3aa: CASRRLAGGPGDTQYF
CDR3nt: TGTGCCTCGAGACGTCTAGCGGGAGGGCCTGGAGATACGCAGTATTTT

d_gene: .
v_gene: TRBV19
abundance: .
j_gene: TRBJ1-5
CDR3aa: CASSPGSRLYQPQHF
CDR3nt: TGTGCCAGTAGTCCGGGGTCCCGTCTCTATCAGCCCCAGCATTTT

d_gene: TRBD2
v_gene: TRBV6-2/TRBV6-3
abundance: many
j_gene: TRBJ2-1
CDR3aa: CASSSREGVVNEQFF
CDR3nt: TGTGCCAGCAGTTCACGGGAGGGGGTAGTGAATGAGCAGTTCTTC

d_gene: TRBD1
v_gene: TRBV5-1
abundance: many
j_gene: TRBJ2-7
CDR3aa: CASSLDRGIYEQYF
CDR3nt: TGCGCCAGCAGCTTGGACAGGGGGATCTACGAGCAGTACTTC

d_gene: .
v_gene: TRBV15
abundance: many
j_gene: TRBJ1-3
CDR3aa: CATSRGGSLSGNTIYF
CDR3nt: TGTGCCACCAGCCGGGGAGGCAGCCTCTCTGGAAACACCATATATTTT

d_gene: .
v_gene: TRBV6-1
abundance: few
j_gene: TRBJ2-2
CDR3aa: CASSEAGNGELFF
CDR3nt: TGTGCCAGCAGTGAAGCGGGGAACGGGGAGCTGTTTTTT

d_gene: .
v_gene: TRBV3-1
abundance: many
j_gene: TRBJ2-2
CDR3aa: CASSHRRNTGELFF
CDR3nt: TGTGCCAGCAGTCACCGGCGGAACACCGGGGAGCTGTTTTTT

d_gene: TRBD1
v_gene: TRBV2
abundance: many
j_gene: TRBJ1-1
CDR3aa: CANSGLTGSMNTEAFF
CDR3nt: TGTGCCAATTCGGGTCTGACAGGGTCCATGAACACTGAAGCTTTCTTT

d_gene: .
v_gene: TRBV6-1
abundance: .
j_gene: TRBJ1-1
CDR3aa: CASTPSGPLNTEAFF
CDR3nt: TGTGCCAGCACCCCTTCCGGGCCTTTGAACACTGAAGCTTTCTTT

d_gene: .
v_gene: TRBV19
abundance: many
j_gene: TRBJ1-4
CDR3aa: CASSIRGLTATNEKLFF
CDR3nt: TGTGCCAGTAGTATACGGGGCCTGACAGCAACTAATGAAAAACTGTTTTTT

d_gene: TRBD1
v_gene: TRBV19
abundance: many
j_gene: TRBJ1-1
CDR3aa: CASSMGTALMNTEAFF
CDR3nt: TGTGCCAGTAGTATGGGGACAGCCCTGATGAACACTGAAGCTTTCTTT

d_gene: TRBD2
v_gene: TRBV28
abundance: many
j_gene: TRBJ2-3
CDR3aa: CASSPPGLAGAADTQYF
CDR3nt: TGTGCCAGCAGTCCCCCCGGACTAGCGGGAGCGGCAGATACGCAGTATTTT

d_gene: .
v_gene: TRBV30
abundance: many
j_gene: TRBJ1-1
CDR3aa: CAWKLMNTEAFF
CDR3nt: TGTGCCTGGAAGCTCATGAACACTGAAGCTTTCTTT

d_gene: .
v_gene: TRBV2
abundance: many
j_gene: TRBJ2-7
CDR3aa: CASSGTGVYEQYF
CDR3nt: TGTGCCAGCAGTGGAACGGGAGTCTACGAGCAGTACTTC

d_gene: TRBD1
v_gene: TRBV12-5
abundance: few
j_gene: TRBJ2-5
CDR3aa: CASGLQGIEETQYF
CDR3nt: TGTGCTAGTGGTTTACAGGGGATTGAAGAGACCCAGTACTTC

d_gene: .
v_gene: TRBV6-1
abundance: many
j_gene: TRBJ1-1
CDR3aa: CASRAHRDNTEAFF
CDR3nt: TGTGCCAGCAGGGCACACAGGGATAACACTGAAGCTTTCTTT

d_gene: TRBD1
v_gene: TRBV12-3/TRBV12-4
abundance: many
j_gene: TRBJ2-2
CDR3aa: CASSPDRVNTGELFF
CDR3nt: TGTGCCAGCAGTCCGGACAGGGTAAACACCGGGGAGCTGTTTTTT

d_gene: TRBD2
v_gene: TRBV19
abundance: many
j_gene: TRBJ2-7
CDR3aa: CASSISGVGSYEQYF
CDR3nt: TGTGCCAGTAGCATTAGCGGGGTCGGCTCCTACGAGCAGTACTTC

d_gene: TRBD1
v_gene: TRBV28
abundance: many
j_gene: TRBJ2-7
CDR3aa: CASRSRTGGYEQYF
CDR3nt: TGTGCCAGCAGAAGTCGGACAGGGGGCTACGAGCAGTACTTC

d_gene: .
v_gene: TRBV5-1
abundance: few
j_gene: TRBJ2-1
CDR3aa: CASSADEGESYNEQFF
CDR3nt: TGCGCCAGCAGCGCGGACGAGGGGGAATCCTACAATGAGCAGTTCTTC

d_gene: .
v_gene: TRBV7-2
abundance: .
j_gene: TRBJ1-1
CDR3aa: CASSSFPRNTEAFF
CDR3nt: TGTGCCAGCAGCTCCTTTCCGCGGAACACTGAAGCTTTCTTT

d_gene: TRBD1
v_gene: TRBV10-3
abundance: .
j_gene: TRBJ1-1
CDR3aa: CAISESGTGANTEAFF
CDR3nt: TGTGCCATCAGTGAGTCGGGGACAGGGGCGAACACTGAAGCTTTCTTT

d_gene: .
v_gene: TRBV27
abundance: many
j_gene: TRBJ1-2
CDR3aa: CASTQIGGIYGYTF
CDR3nt: TGTGCCAGCACTCAGATTGGGGGCATCTATGGCTACACCTTC

d_gene: .
v_gene: TRBV5-6
abundance: many
j_gene: TRBJ1-1
CDR3aa: CASSPDRNYEAFF
CDR3nt: TGTGCCAGCAGCCCGGACAGAAACTATGAAGCTTTCTTT

d_gene: .
v_gene: TRBV28
abundance: many
j_gene: TRBJ1-6
CDR3aa: CASSLNWAGRSYNSPLHF
CDR3nt: TGTGCCAGCAGTTTAAATTGGGCAGGGCGCTCCTATAATTCACCCCTCCACTTT

d_gene: TRBD1
v_gene: TRBV28
abundance: .
j_gene: TRBJ1-4
CDR3aa: CASSLGTGGRGEKLFF
CDR3nt: TGTGCCAGCAGTCTCGGGACAGGGGGTAGGGGCGAAAAACTGTTTTTT

d_gene: TRBD1
v_gene: TRBV24-1
abundance: once
j_gene: TRBJ2-1
CDR3aa: CATSDSSGTVSYNEQFF
CDR3nt: TGTGCCACCAGTGATTCTTCCGGGACAGTCTCCTACAATGAGCAGTTCTTC

d_gene: TRBD1
v_gene: TRBV7-2
abundance: once
j_gene: TRBJ1-5
CDR3aa: CASSRSARQGAGQPQHF
CDR3nt: TGTGCCAGCAGCCGATCTGCCAGACAGGGGGCTGGTCAGCCCCAGCATTTT

d_gene: .
v_gene: TRBV6-1
abundance: many
j_gene: TRBJ2-7
CDR3aa: CASSLTHGLDEQYF
CDR3nt: TGTGCCAGCTCCCTAACCCATGGCCTCGATGAGCAGTACTTC

d_gene: .
v_gene: TRBV12-3/TRBV12-4
abundance: many
j_gene: TRBJ2-7
CDR3aa: CASTHDKEQYF
CDR3nt: TGTGCCAGCACCCACGATAAGGAGCAGTACTTC

d_gene: .
v_gene: TRBV2
abundance: many
j_gene: TRBJ2-3
CDR3aa: CASTGGPGPSTDTQYF
CDR3nt: TGTGCCAGTACTGGGGGACCGGGACCAAGCACAGATACGCAGTATTTT

d_gene: .
v_gene: TRBV12-3/TRBV12-4
abundance: many
j_gene: TRBJ1-4
CDR3aa: CASSMSGGVLEEKLFF
CDR3nt: TGTGCCAGCAGCATGTCGGGGGGCGTGCTGGAGGAAAAACTGTTTTTT

d_gene: .
v_gene: TRBV19
abundance: few
j_gene: TRBJ2-7
CDR3aa: CASSIDRTLYEQYF
CDR3nt: TGTGCCAGTAGTATAGATAGGACCCTCTACGAGCAGTACTTC

d_gene: .
v_gene: TRBV7-9
abundance: once
j_gene: TRBJ2-1
CDR3aa: CASSSLSEQFF
CDR3nt: TGTGCCAGCAGCTCATTGAGTGAGCAGTTCTTC

d_gene: TRBD1
v_gene: TRBV4-3
abundance: few
j_gene: TRBJ1-4
CDR3aa: CASSRDFGTGVAVEEKLFF
CDR3nt: TGCGCCAGCAGCCGAGATTTCGGGACAGGGGTTGCAGTGGAAGAAAAACTGTTTTTT

d_gene: TRBD1
v_gene: TRBV29-1
abundance: many
j_gene: TRBJ2-3
CDR3aa: CSVEQGAGDTQYF
CDR3nt: TGCAGCGTTGAACAGGGGGCCGGAGATACGCAGTATTTT

d_gene: .
v_gene: TRBV6-1
abundance: many
j_gene: TRBJ2-1
CDR3aa: CASGPPLTEGSYNEQFF
CDR3nt: TGTGCCAGCGGGCCGCCCCTAACGGAGGGCTCCTACAATGAGCAGTTCTTC

d_gene: TRBD2
v_gene: TRBV12-3/TRBV12-4
abundance: few
j_gene: TRBJ2-7
CDR3aa: CASSPSVVAGGLEQYF
CDR3nt: TGTGCCAGCAGTCCCAGCGTGGTAGCGGGAGGGCTCGAGCAGTACTTC

d_gene: TRBD1
v_gene: TRBV29-1
abundance: .
j_gene: TRBJ2-5
CDR3aa: CSAAEAGGKTQYF
CDR3nt: TGCAGCGCCGCGGAGGCAGGGGGAAAGACCCAGTACTTC

d_gene: TRBD2
v_gene: TRBV20-1
abundance: many
j_gene: TRBJ2-7
CDR3aa: CSASTSGRVYEQYF
CDR3nt: TGCAGTGCGAGCACTAGCGGGAGGGTCTACGAGCAGTACTTC

d_gene: .
v_gene: TRBV30
abundance: many
j_gene: TRBJ1-5
CDR3aa: CAWTRQGGQPQHF
CDR3nt: TGTGCCTGGACTCGGCAGGGAGGTCAGCCCCAGCATTTT

d_gene: TRBD2
v_gene: TRBV3-1
abundance: .
j_gene: TRBJ2-5
CDR3aa: CASSQRKLQGLAGGPWETQYF
CDR3nt: TGTGCCAGCAGCCAACGGAAACTACAGGGACTAGCGGGAGGGCCCTGGGAGACCCAGTACTTC